The 30 T cell receptor beta chains presented below share a single source sample, sequenced in a study of HIV-infected children after antiretroviral therapy interruption. A 3' RACE protocol on RNA, with unique molecular identifiers, produced the TCR library. TCRdb analysed the 3' RACE reads with MiXCR anew, one entry per CDR3 protein. Of some 40,000 distinct CDR3 sequences listed, about 6% are singletons. This sample's treatment: PENTA 11 planned treatment interruption arm or continuous ART arm. The sequenced sample was CD45RA+ CD4+ T cells from PBMCs, pooled from several time points, obtained from a donor given antiretroviral therapy, either interrupted or continuous. Noted subset: naive CD4+ CD45RA+ CD45RO- T cells. The receptors shown here come from a pool of human donors with HIV.

This clonotype has at least ten counts. The J gene is TRBJ2-1, the V gene TRBV20-1; unclear D gene. The CDR3 is 12 residues long. The germline V and J ends were trimmed by 3 bases and 10 bases, with 13 bases remaining between them. The V gene's germline CDR1 is DFQATT and CDR2 SNEGSKA (reference sequence). The CDR3 DNA sequence: TGCAGTGCTAGGGGTAGAGTCAACGAGCAGTTCTTC. This gives the protein CSARGRVNEQFF.

The table lists this clonotype with a few counts. The chain combines TRBV7-2 with TRBJ2-3, with unresolved D. Trimming took 5 bases from V and 5 from J, leaving 14 bases between them. This CDR3 region has 14 residues. The germline V gene encodes CDR1 SGHTA and CDR2 FQGNSA. The CDR3 DNA reads as TGTGCCAGCAGCCCTACGCAGGTGGTAGATACGCAGTATTTT. Translating gives CASSPTQVVDTQYF. Full variable domain (rest looked up from reference TRBV7-2 and TRBJ2-3): GAGVSQSPSNKVTEKGKDVELRCDPISGHTALYWYRQSLGQGLEFLIYFQGNSAPDKSGLPSDRFSAERTGGSVSTLTIQRTQQEDSAVYLCASSPTQVVDTQYFGPGTRLTVL.

This clonotype was seen many times. The V gene is TRBV19, the J gene TRBJ2-7; TRBD1 or TRBD2 may be the D gene (5 bases each). CDR1 is LNHDA, CDR2 SQIVND, per germline (reference sequence). CDR3 length: 16 amino acids. V was clipped by 4 bases and J by 6 bases, with 22 bases between them. The CDR3: CASSTPLGVKICEQYF. CDR3 nucleotides: TGTGCCAGTAGTACCCCTTTGGGGGTGAAAATATGCGAGCAGTACTTC.

V and J are TRBV12-5 and TRBJ2-2, with 7 bases matching TRBD2. CDR1 and CDR2 (germline): LGHNT, FRNRAP. Trimming cost V 9 bases and J 4 bases; bases outside gene matches: 5. This CDR3 has 13 residues. CDR3 bases: TGTGCTAGCTGGTCGGGGGGCACCGGGGAGCTGTTTTTT. It specifies CASWSGGTGELFF.

There are many counts of this clonotype. At one end the junction does not follow the germline gene, possibly because of a read error. This chain joins TRBV13 and TRBJ1-4; TRBD1 matches at 11 bases. This CDR3 is 15 amino acids long. Germline CDR1 and CDR2: PRHDT and FYEKMQ (reference sequence). CDR3 sequence: CASSLWTGGGERLFF. The DNA of the CDR3 is TGTGCCAGCTCTCTCTGGACAGGGGGCGGCGAAAGATTATTTTTC.

This clonotype showed up just a few times. The chain couples TRBV30 to TRBJ1-1; unclear D gene. The germline V gene encodes CDR1 GTSNPN and CDR2 SVGIG (reference sequence). Trimming took 1 base from V and 1 from J, leaving 7 bases between them. CDR3 length: 13 residues. CDR3 coding DNA: TGTGCCTGGAGTGCAGGCCCGAACACTGAAGCTTTCTTT. This encodes CAWSAGPNTEAFF.

This clonotype was counted at least ten times. The chain employs TRBV28 and TRBJ2-1; D is undetermined. Deletions cut 3 bases from V and 4 bases from J, with 22 bases between. Looked up from germline, CDR1 is MDHEN and CDR2 is SYDVKM. This CDR3 has 18 amino acids. The CDR3 bases are TGTGCCAGCAGTTTTAACCTGAAACCAGACCGAAGATACAATGAGCAGTTCTTC. Translation gives CASSFNLKPDRRYNEQFF.

This clonotype was detected many times. In DNA form, the CDR3 reads TGTGCCAGCAGCTCCGGGGTCGAAAAACTGTTTTTT. It codes for CASSSGVEKLFF. The rearrangement joins TRBV28 to TRBJ1-4, with D hard to call. The germline V gene has CDR1 MDHEN and CDR2 SYDVKM. V shed 6 bases and J shed 8 bases, with 10 bases lying between them. CDR3 length: 12 amino acids.

This clonotype was found many times. The chain has TRBV5-1 and TRBJ2-7; D possibly corresponds to TRBD2 (5 bases). The CDR3 spans 20 residues. The germline gives CDR1 SGHRS, CDR2 YFSETQ. The V gene lost 0 bases and the J gene lost 0 bases, with 25 bases spanning the gap. CDR3: CASSLGAAGWVATISYEQYF. For the CDR3, the DNA is TGCGCCAGCAGCTTGGGGGCCGCCGGATGGGTAGCGACCATCTCCTACGAGCAGTACTTC.

This clonotype was seen repeatedly, ten times or more. This chain joins TRBV6-2 or TRBV6-3 and TRBJ2-1; no clear D gene. The CDR3 contains 11 residues. Looked up from germline, CDR1 is MNHEY and CDR2 is SVGEGT. The V end lost 5 bases, the J end lost 7 bases, and 6 bases lay between the germline ends. CDR3 sequence (DNA): TGTGCCAGCAGTCATTCTAATGAGCAGTTCTTC. Protein sequence: CASSHSNEQFF.

As regards this clonotype: The junction departs from the called germline gene at one end, perhaps through a read error. The CDR3, as DNA: TGTGCCAGCAGTGAAACCTATAATTCGCCCCTCTACTTT. Its translation: CASSETYNSPLYF. The chain couples TRBV6-6 to TRBJ1-6; D call uncertain. This CDR3 spans 13 amino acids. Germline V CDR1 and CDR2: MNHNY, SVGAGI (reference sequence).

This clonotype came up many times. The chain uses TRBV5-1 and TRBJ2-7, with TRBD1 as a possible D gene (5 bases). From germline, CDR1 is SGHRS and CDR2 YFSETQ. The CDR3 runs to 13 residues. Trimming took off 0 bases at V and 3 bases at J, with 7 bases between the two ends. The CDR3 nucleotides read TGCGCCAGCAGCTTGGACAGGATCTACGAGCAGTACTTC. Its translation: CASSLDRIYEQYF.

The chain recombines TRBV29-1 with TRBJ2-2, with D possibly called TRBD1 or TRBD2 (5 bases each). This CDR3 spans 11 amino acids. Deletions cut 7 bases from V and 4 bases from J, with 7 bases between. The germline CDR1 and CDR2 sequences are SQVTM and ANQGSEA. CDR3 loop: CSAGSTGELFF. The CDR3 nucleotides are TGCAGCGCAGGGAGCACCGGGGAGCTGTTTTTT.

There are many counts of this clonotype. The chain is built from TRBV28 and TRBJ1-1; D uncertain. The ends were cut back, 10 bases at V and 0 bases at J, with 18 bases in the middle. Germline-derived CDR1 and CDR2 are MDHEN and SYDVKM. The CDR3 extends over 15 amino acids. CDR3 DNA sequence: TGTGCCATCCGACGGTATCGGGAGATGAACACTGAAGCTTTCTTT. Protein: CAIRRYREMNTEAFF.

This clonotype was observed a few times. V is TRBV28 and J is TRBJ2-3, with unresolved D. The CDR3 runs 15 residues. Germline V gene lookup returns CDR1 MDHEN and CDR2 SYDVKM. Trimming shortened V by 3 bases and J by 2 bases, and 12 bases separated the two germline ends. The CDR3 loop is CASSLRRGFTDTQYF. Written as DNA, the CDR3 is TGTGCCAGCAGTTTGAGGCGAGGTTTCACAGATACGCAGTATTTT.

The chain uses TRBV6-2 or TRBV6-3 and TRBJ1-5, with a possible D match to TRBD1 (6 bases). The V end was cut by 6 bases, the J end by 0 bases, with 18 bases between. Germline CDR1 MNHEY, CDR2 SVGEGT. This CDR3 comprises 17 residues. The CDR3 region is CASRKHRDTNSNQPQHF. In DNA, the CDR3 is TGTGCCAGCAGGAAACACCGGGACACGAATAGCAATCAGCCCCAGCATTTT.

This clonotype was seen many times. This chain joins TRBV6-6 and TRBJ1-2; the D gene is possibly TRBD1 (6 bases). The germline V and J ends were trimmed by 6 bases and 2 bases, with 13 bases remaining between them. The CDR3 runs 14 residues. Germline CDR1 is MNHNY and CDR2 is SVGAGI (reference sequence). CDR3 residues: CASRPPDRNYGYTF. The CDR3 nucleotides are TGTGCCAGCAGACCACCGGACAGAAACTATGGCTACACCTTC.

Many counts were recorded for this clonotype. The chain joins TRBV20-1 to TRBJ1-1, with D perhaps TRBD1 (6 bases). Trimming cost V 0 bases and J 4 bases, with 21 bases left between them. Germline-derived CDR1 and CDR2 are DFQATT and SNEGSKA (reference sequence). There are 17 residues in the CDR3. CDR3 residues: CSARDLSGRGGPTEAFF. In DNA, the CDR3 is TGCAGTGCTAGAGATCTTTCCGGGAGAGGGGGGCCCACTGAAGCTTTCTTT.

This clonotype has a count of ten or more. Mismatch with germline at one junction end may stem from a read error. The J gene is TRBJ2-7, the V gene TRBV20-1; the D gene is possibly TRBD1 (5 bases). The CDR3 sequence is 11 residues long. Per germline, CDR1 DFQATT and CDR2 SNEGSKA (reference sequence). In DNA form, the CDR3 reads TGCAGGGCTAAGACAGATTACGAGCAGTACTTC. Its protein is CRAKTDYEQYF.

V gene TRBV28 combines with J gene TRBJ1-6; D perhaps matches TRBD1 (5 bases). V was trimmed by 4 bases and J by 5 bases, leaving 15 bases between them. This CDR3 is 16 amino acids long. Germline V gives CDR1 MDHEN, CDR2 SYDVKM. CDR3 sequence (DNA): TGTGCCAGCAGTTCCCCTCAGGTCAGGGATAATTCACCCCTCCACTTT. Translating it yields CASSSPQVRDNSPLHF.

This clonotype came up a few times. J is TRBJ2-7 and V is TRBV29-1, with 7 positions matching TRBD2. Germline assignment: CDR1 SQVTM and CDR2 ANQGSEA. The CDR3 covers 13 residues. V trimming: 6 bases; J trimming: 0 bases; junction bases outside the gene matches: 5. The CDR3 DNA reads as TGCAGCGTCGGGCGCGGGGGCTCCTACGAGCAGTACTTC. Protein: CSVGRGGSYEQYF.

CDR3 sequence (DNA): TGTGCCAGCAGTTACACCTTGGGGGCGTCTATATCCGGGGCCAACGTCCTGACTTTC. Translation gives CASSYTLGASISGANVLTF. The J gene is TRBJ2-6, the V gene TRBV6-5, with D possibly TRBD1 on 6 matching bases. The CDR3 has 19 residues. Trimming removed 2 bases at V and 4 bases at J, with 21 bases between. Germline CDR1 and CDR2: MNHEY and SVGAGI.

This clonotype was seen more than once but under ten times. The chain couples TRBV7-2 to TRBJ1-1, with D perhaps matching TRBD1 (5 bases). The germline V gene encodes CDR1 SGHTA and CDR2 FQGNSA. CDR3 length: 13 amino acids. V was pared by 1 base and J by 7 bases, with 10 bases between. DNA for the CDR3: TGTGCCAGCAGCTTAGTATTCGGGGGTGAAGCTTTCTTT. It codes for CASSLVFGGEAFF.

The chain has TRBV10-3 and TRBJ2-7; TRBD1 matches at 9 bases. Trimming cost V 3 bases and J 7 bases; bases outside gene matches: 7. Germline V gene sequence: CDR1 ENHRY, CDR2 SYGVKD. This CDR3 region has 14 residues. The CDR3 spells CAISERTGVQEQYF. CDR3 nucleotide sequence: TGTGCCATCAGTGAACGGACAGGGGTTCAAGAGCAGTACTTC.

This clonotype showed up many times. This chain connects TRBV6-6 to TRBJ2-5; 8 bases are shared with TRBD1. Germline CDR1 reads MNHNY; CDR2 reads SVGAGI (reference sequence). CDR3 length equals 14 residues. Trimming took 9 bases from V and 3 from J; bases not matched to a gene: 9. The CDR3 loop is CASLDRAEKETQYF. In DNA form, the CDR3 reads TGTGCCAGTCTGGACAGGGCGGAGAAAGAGACCCAGTACTTC.

Only a few counts were recorded for this clonotype. The V and J genes are TRBV24-1 and TRBJ1-2, with 7 bases identical to TRBD1. The V gene end was trimmed by 1 base and the J gene end by 7 bases; junction bases not matched to a gene: 2. From germline, CDR1 is KGHDR and CDR2 SFDVKD. There are 13 residues in the CDR3. CDR3 sequence: CATSDLGTAGYTF. The CDR3 DNA sequence: TGTGCCACCAGTGATTTAGGGACAGCTGGCTACACCTTC.

V is TRBV10-3 and J is TRBJ2-7, with unresolved D. The CDR3 extends over 14 amino acids. Germline V gene sequence: CDR1 ENHRY, CDR2 SYGVKD. Trimming stripped 2 bases from V and 3 bases from J, with 11 bases between. CDR3 loop: CAISEDPGIYEQYF. CDR3 DNA: TGTGCCATCAGTGAGGATCCCGGTATCTACGAGCAGTACTTC.

CDR3 DNA: TGTGCCAGCAGCGTTAGTGTCTGGCAGTACTTC. This encodes CASSVSVWQYF. This chain links TRBV7-2 with TRBJ2-7, with D uncertain. Trimming removed 5 bases from V and 9 bases from J, with 11 bases in between. The CDR3 spans 11 residues. Germline V gene sequence: CDR1 SGHTA, CDR2 FQGNSA.

This clonotype was picked up many times. V usage is TRBV24-1 and J usage is TRBJ2-6; 9 nucleotides match TRBD1. This CDR3 region has 19 residues. Germline CDR1 reads KGHDR; CDR2 reads SFDVKD. V shed 5 bases and J 1 base; nucleotides not matched to a gene: 11. The CDR3 reads CATSGGTGTGRSGANVLTF. The CDR3 nucleotides read TGTGCCACCAGTGGAGGGACAGGGACTGGACGGTCTGGGGCCAACGTCCTGACTTTC.

In this sample, this clonotype turned up many times. The V gene is TRBV18, the J gene TRBJ2-7, with TRBD1 matching over 7 bases. The CDR3 runs 14 residues. Germline V lookup: CDR1 KGHSH, CDR2 LQKENI. Unmatched junction bases numbered 2, after V lost 0 bases and J lost 3 bases. Written as DNA, the CDR3 is TGTGCCAGCTCACCACCGGGACAGAGCTACGAGCAGTACTTC. This gives the protein CASSPPGQSYEQYF.